Below are 23 T cell receptor beta chains sequenced from a single sample in a study of shared clonotypes between healthy human individuals. Clones were read by immunoSEQ multiplex PCR, and TCRdb kept only the in-frame ones, dropping some. The repertoire has approximately 2,000,000 clones, less than 95% of them found once; the top ten carry 0.37%. Input material: naive CD4+ T cells from PBMCs. Regarding subset: CD45RA+ positively selected. These receptors were taken from a man aged 18 to 30 in good health. Some clones in this sample may be carry-over from other donors' samples.

The gene calls are TRBV5-6 and TRBJ2-7; 8 nucleotides agree with TRBD1. Germline V gives CDR1 SGHDT, CDR2 YYEEEE. The ends lost 0 bases at V and 10 bases at J; junction bases unmatched: 6. The CDR3 length is 13 residues. The CDR3 protein is CASSLVGRGRQYF. DNA of the CDR3: TGTGCCAGCAGCTTGGTCGGCAGGGGGCGTCAGTACTTC.

This sequence joins TRBV18 and TRBJ2-2, with D hard to call. The CDR3 has 16 residues. The V gene lost 4 bases and the J gene lost 6 bases, with 18 bases spanning the gap. Per the germline V gene, CDR1 is KGHSH and CDR2 is LQKENI. The CDR3 protein is CASSLISLEVAGELFF. CDR3 DNA: TGTGCCAGCTCACTCATCTCTCTAGAGGTCGCCGGGGAGCTGTTTTTT.

Concerning this clone itself: The same CDR3 can be traced to other DNA sequences in this sample. DNA of the CDR3: TGTGCCAGCAGCTTTGCAGGGAGCTCCTACAATGAGCAGTTCTTC. Residues: CASSFAGSSYNEQFF. The chain links TRBV5-4 to TRBJ2-1; either TRBD1 or TRBD2 may supply D (5 bases each). The CDR3 loop spans 15 amino acids. Trimming pared 2 bases from V and 0 bases from J, leaving 9 bases between. Germline V lookup: CDR1 SGHNT, CDR2 YYREEE (reference sequence). The full variable domain, rest sourced from reference TRBV5-4 and TRBJ2-1, is ETGVTQSPTHLIKTRGQQVTLRCSSQSGHNTVSWYQQALGQGPQFIFQYYREEENGRGNFPPRFSGLQFPNYSSELNVNALELDDSALYLCASSFAGSSYNEQFFGPGTRLTVL.

The chain links TRBV19 to TRBJ1-5, with D maybe TRBD1 (5 bases). Trimming removed 10 bases from V and 4 bases from J, with 14 bases in between. The CDR3 sequence is 13 residues long. From germline, CDR1 is LNHDA and CDR2 SQIVND (reference sequence). CDR3 amino acids: CATGTVENQPQHF. CDR3 nucleotide sequence: TGTGCCACCGGGACTGTGGAGAATCAGCCCCAGCATTTT.

The chain uses TRBV28 and TRBJ2-3; 14 nucleotides match TRBD2. The length of the CDR3 is 17 residues. Germline loops: CDR1 MDHEN, CDR2 SYDVKM. Trimming at V came to 6 bases and at J to 6 bases, leaving 11 bases not matched to a gene. This chain's CDR3 is CASSKRTSGRHPDTQYF. CDR3 nucleotides: TGTGCCAGCAGCAAGAGGACTAGCGGGAGGCATCCGGATACGCAGTATTTT.

This rearrangement joins TRBV5-1 to TRBJ1-5; possibly TRBD1 for D (6 bases). This CDR3 contains 14 residues. CDR1 is SGHRS and CDR2 is YFSETQ in the germline V gene. Trimming shortened V by 8 bases and J by 3 bases, and 15 bases separated the two germline ends. CDR3 sequence (DNA): TGCGCCAGTAGACCGGACAGACCCAATCAGCCCCAGCATTTT. The encoded protein is CASRPDRPNQPQHF.

The chain links TRBV18 to TRBJ2-5; the match to TRBD2 covers 7 bases. The CDR3 loop spans 13 amino acids. V lost 3 bases and J lost 10; bases outside the gene matches: 8. The germline V gene encodes CDR1 KGHSH and CDR2 LQKENI. This CDR3 reads CASSPPGGTDQYF. As DNA, the CDR3 is TGTGCCAGCTCACCTCCGGGGGGAACGGACCAGTACTTC.

CDR3 in DNA: TGCAGTGCTGATTATAACTATGGCTACACCTTC. Protein sequence: CSADYNYGYTF. The chain has TRBV20-1 and TRBJ1-2, with D hard to call. V was shortened by 5 bases and J by 1 base, with 5 bases between the two germline ends. CDR1 and CDR2 from the germline V gene are DFQATT and SNEGSKA (reference sequence). The CDR3 has 11 amino acids.

The V gene is TRBV28, the J gene TRBJ2-1, with D perhaps being TRBD1 or TRBD2 (5 bases each). Germline assignment: CDR1 MDHEN and CDR2 SYDVKM. The CDR3 consists of 16 residues. V shed 6 bases and J shed 5 bases, with 20 bases lying between them. The chain's CDR3 is CASRRDRGLDNNEQFF. The CDR3 region has the DNA TGTGCCAGCAGACGTGACCGGGGTTTGGACAACAATGAGCAGTTCTTC.

CDR3: CASSPTGVAKEQYF. The CDR3 bases are TGTGCCAGCTCACCGACAGGGGTCGCCAAGGAGCAGTACTTC. The rearrangement links TRBV18 to TRBJ2-7; 8 positions agree with TRBD1. V dropped 3 bases and J dropped 7; count of bases not matched to a gene: 8. In germline, CDR1 is KGHSH, CDR2 LQKENI. This CDR3 is built from 14 residues.

This chain links TRBV5-1 with TRBJ2-1; D unresolved. The CDR3 has 14 residues. The V end was cut by 2 bases, the J end by 2 bases, with 8 bases between. Per the germline V gene, CDR1 is SGHRS and CDR2 is YFSETQ. The CDR3 region is CASSLVRPYNEQFF. The CDR3 DNA reads as TGCGCCAGCAGCTTAGTCAGGCCCTACAATGAGCAGTTCTTC.

The chain uses TRBV5-1 and TRBJ2-3; 10 bases are a match to TRBD2. The CDR3 is 16 amino acids. J gave up 0 bases and V 4 bases, and 5 bases lay outside the gene matches. Per the germline V gene, CDR1 is SGHRS and CDR2 is YFSETQ. The CDR3 sequence: CASSVGLATSTDTQYF. CDR3 coding DNA: TGCGCCAGCAGCGTGGGACTAGCGACCAGCACAGATACGCAGTATTTT.

The gene calls are TRBV30 and TRBJ1-5; weak D call: TRBD1 (6 bases). The CDR3 has 13 amino acids. V was clipped by 5 bases and J by 3 bases, with 11 bases between them. The germline V gene encodes CDR1 GTSNPN and CDR2 SVGIG (reference sequence). CDR3 DNA sequence: TGTGCCTGGGCCCGACAGGACAATCAGCCCCAGCATTTT. The encoded protein is CAWARQDNQPQHF.

The V call is TRBV5-1, the J call TRBJ2-5; the D is unclear. The CDR3 spans 12 residues. V was pared by 3 bases and J by 5 bases, with 8 bases between. Germline loops: CDR1 SGHRS, CDR2 YFSETQ. The CDR3 here is CASSSPPETQYF. The CDR3 DNA follows: TGCGCCAGCAGCTCCCCGCCGGAGACCCAGTACTTC. Filled out from reference TRBV5-1 and TRBJ2-5, the complete variable domain reads KAGVTQTPRYLIKTRGQQVTLSCSPISGHRSVSWYQQTPGQGLQFLFEYFSETQRNKGNFPGRFSGRQFSNSRSEMNVSTLELGDSALYLCASSSPPETQYFGPGTRLLVL.

J is TRBJ2-3 and V is TRBV5-4; TRBD2 aligns across 7 bases. The ends lost 0 bases at V and 4 bases at J; junction bases unmatched: 11. This CDR3 has 17 amino acids. Germline V CDR1 and CDR2: SGHNT, YYREEE (reference sequence). The CDR3 here is CASSLGIGREWADTQYF. CDR3 DNA sequence: TGTGCCAGCAGCTTGGGAATTGGGCGGGAGTGGGCAGATACGCAGTATTTT.

Comments on this clone: This sample also contains other DNA sequences that code for the same CDR3. V and J are TRBV28 and TRBJ2-1, with D hard to call. V shed 6 bases and J shed 0 bases, with 12 bases lying between them. Germline-derived CDR1 and CDR2 are MDHEN and SYDVKM. The CDR3 spans 15 residues. The CDR3 here is CASSLTPSSYNEQFF. The CDR3 DNA sequence: TGTGCCAGCAGCCTAACACCGAGCTCCTACAATGAGCAGTTCTTC.

The chain joins TRBV27 to TRBJ1-1; possible D gene TRBD1, 5 bases. CDR3 size: 14 residues. Germline CDR1 MNHEY, CDR2 SMNVEV (reference sequence). V lost 3 bases to trimming and J lost 5 bases, with 13 bases between them. The CDR3 here is CASSLEGAWTEAFF. For the CDR3, the DNA is TGTGCCAGCAGTTTGGAAGGGGCGTGGACTGAAGCTTTCTTT.

This rearrangement joins TRBV5-1 to TRBJ2-7; 16 nucleotides align to TRBD2. Germline V gives CDR1 SGHRS, CDR2 YFSETQ. Trimming took 4 bases from V and 5 from J; bases not matched to a gene: 6. There are 16 residues in the CDR3. The CDR3 loop reads CASSTGTSGRADEQYF. In DNA form, the CDR3 reads TGCGCCAGCAGCACCGGGACTAGCGGGAGGGCCGACGAGCAGTACTTC.

This chain connects TRBV30 to TRBJ2-2; the match to TRBD1 covers 8 bases. Unmatched junction bases numbered 10, after V lost 3 bases and J lost 4 bases. This CDR3 region has 16 residues. Per the germline V gene, CDR1 is GTSNPN and CDR2 is SVGIG (reference sequence). CDR3: CAWSASRDRITGELFF. CDR3 nucleotide sequence: TGTGCCTGGAGCGCCTCGCGGGACAGGATCACCGGGGAGCTGTTTTTT.

The chain is built from TRBV12-5 and TRBJ2-3; D is undetermined. This CDR3 spans 11 amino acids. Germline V gives CDR1 LGHNT, CDR2 FRNRAP. V gave up 6 bases and J gave up 5 bases, with 6 bases separating them. The CDR3 loop reads CASGGEDTQYF. CDR3 coding DNA: TGTGCTAGTGGAGGAGAAGATACGCAGTATTTT.

The chain couples TRBV14 to TRBJ1-1, with TRBD1 matching over 7 bases. V was pared by 4 bases and J by 0 bases, with 11 bases of the junction left unmatched. Germline assignment: CDR1 SGHDN and CDR2 FVKESK. The CDR3 length is 17 residues. The CDR3 nucleotides read TGTGCCAGCAGCCGAGGGACAGTCCCCCCCCTGAACACTGAAGCTTTCTTT. Translated: CASSRGTVPPLNTEAFF. Together with reference TRBV14 and TRBJ1-1, the CDR3 gives the full variable domain: EAGVTQFPSHSVIEKGQTVTLRCDPISGHDNLYWYRRVMGKEIKFLLHFVKESKQDESGMPNNRFLAERTGGTYSTLKVQPAELEDSGVYFCASSRGTVPPLNTEAFFGQGTRLTVV.

The V gene is TRBV14, the J gene TRBJ1-5; D is unclear. This CDR3 is built from 13 residues. V lost 10 bases and J lost 8, with 18 bases in between. Germline V gives CDR1 SGHDN, CDR2 FVKESK. The CDR3 region has the DNA TGTGCCATCAAAGGGAGGGCGGCGGAGCCCCAGCATTTT. It is translated as CAIKGRAAEPQHF.

This CDR3 is CASSVRGTSGSGTDTQYF. CDR3 nucleotide sequence: TGTGCCAGCAGCGTACGAGGGACTAGCGGGAGTGGCACAGATACGCAGTATTTT. The chain links TRBV9 to TRBJ2-3, with 14 bases matching TRBD2. V lost 1 base to trimming and J lost 1 base; unmatched junction nucleotides: 5. Germline loops: CDR1 SGDLS, CDR2 YYNGEE. The CDR3 is 18 amino acids.